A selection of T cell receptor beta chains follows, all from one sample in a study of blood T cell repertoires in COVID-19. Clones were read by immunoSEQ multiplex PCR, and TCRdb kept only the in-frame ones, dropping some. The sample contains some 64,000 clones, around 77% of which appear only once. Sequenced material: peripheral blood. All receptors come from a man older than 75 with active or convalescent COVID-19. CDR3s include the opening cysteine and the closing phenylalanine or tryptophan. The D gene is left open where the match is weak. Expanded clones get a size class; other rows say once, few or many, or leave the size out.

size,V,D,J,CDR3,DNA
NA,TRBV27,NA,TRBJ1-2,CASSFGRDRLADGYTF,TGTGCCAGCAGTTTCGGGAGGGACCGTCTGGCGGATGGCTACACCTTC
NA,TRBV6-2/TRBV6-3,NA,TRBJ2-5,CASSHAGTARAGETQYF,TGTGCCAGCAGTCACGCAGGGACTGCTCGGGCGGGAGAGACCCAGTACTTC
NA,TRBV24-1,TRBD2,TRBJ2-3,CATSVRAGITDTQYF,TGTGCCACCAGTGTCCGAGCGGGAATCACAGATACGCAGTATTTT
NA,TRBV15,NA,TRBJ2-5,CATSRDRGEETQYF,TGTGCCACCAGCAGAGATAGGGGCGAAGAGACCCAGTACTTC
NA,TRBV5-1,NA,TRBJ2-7,CASSVNWAGSYEQYF,TGCGCCAGCAGCGTGAATTGGGCAGGGTCCTACGAGCAGTACTTC
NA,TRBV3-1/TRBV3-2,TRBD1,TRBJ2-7,CASSQLSGGYEQYF,TGTGCCAGCAGCCAACTGTCAGGGGGCTACGAGCAGTACTTC
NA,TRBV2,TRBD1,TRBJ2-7,CASSLGQGEYYEQYF,TGTGCCAGCAGTCTGGGACAGGGGGAGTACTACGAGCAGTACTTC
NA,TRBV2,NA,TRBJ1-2,CASSVRGDGYTF,TGTGCCAGCAGTGTTCGGGGTGATGGCTACACCTTC
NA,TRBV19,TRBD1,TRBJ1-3,CASSTSDRDGNTIYF,TGTGCCAGTAGTACATCGGACAGGGATGGAAACACCATATATTTT
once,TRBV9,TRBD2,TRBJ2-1,CASSVLWTSGRANGNEQFF,TGTGCCAGCAGCGTTCTGTGGACTAGCGGGAGGGCAAATGGCAATGAGCAGTTCTTC
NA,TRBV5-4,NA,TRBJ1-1,CASSLSQGMMNTEAFF,TGTGCCAGCAGCTTGTCTCAGGGGATGATGAACACTGAAGCTTTCTTT
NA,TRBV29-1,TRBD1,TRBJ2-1,CSARTGGDGEQFF,TGCAGCGCAAGGACAGGGGGAGATGGAGAGCAGTTCTTC
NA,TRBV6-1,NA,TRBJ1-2,CASSESAARGYGYTF,TGTGCCAGCAGTGAATCAGCCGCGCGAGGCTATGGCTACACCTTC
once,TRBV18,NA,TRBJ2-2,CASSLPNTGELFF,TGTGCCAGCTCACTTCCTAACACCGGGGAGCTGTTTTTT
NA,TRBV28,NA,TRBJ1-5,CASSPTANQPQHF,TGTGCCAGCAGCCCGACAGCAAATCAGCCCCAGCATTTT
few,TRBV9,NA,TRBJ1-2,CASSDPTLGRAYYGYTF,TGTGCCAGCAGCGACCCCACCTTAGGGAGGGCATACTATGGCTACACCTTC
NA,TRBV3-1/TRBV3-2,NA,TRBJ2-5,CASRQGGTYQETQYF,TGTGCCAGCAGACAAGGCGGAACGTACCAAGAGACCCAGTACTTC
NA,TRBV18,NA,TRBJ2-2,CASSQGTGELFF,TGTGCCAGCTCACAGGGGACCGGGGAGCTGTTTTTT
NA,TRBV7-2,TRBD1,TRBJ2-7,CASSVGTGGHEQYF,TGTGCCAGCAGCGTAGGGACAGGAGGCCACGAGCAGTACTTC
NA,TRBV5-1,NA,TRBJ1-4,CASRTQTTNEKLFF,TGCGCCAGCAGGACACAGACAACTAATGAAAAACTGTTTTTT
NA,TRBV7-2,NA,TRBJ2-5,CASSIIETQYF,TGTGCCAGCAGCATTATAGAGACCCAGTACTTC
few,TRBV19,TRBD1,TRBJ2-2,CASRGTGNTGELFF,TGTGCCAGTAGGGGGACAGGGAACACCGGGGAGCTGTTTTTT
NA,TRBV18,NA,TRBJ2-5,CASSRQLTPARQETQYF,TGTGCCAGCTCCCGACAACTGACCCCGGCTCGGCAAGAGACCCAGTACTTC
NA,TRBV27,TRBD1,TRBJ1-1,CASSSDRENTEAFF,TGTGCCAGCAGTTCGGACAGGGAGAACACTGAAGCTTTCTTT
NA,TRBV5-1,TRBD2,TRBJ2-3,CASSPVLAGTGDTQYF,TGCGCCAGCAGCCCGGTACTAGCGGGGACGGGAGATACGCAGTATTTT
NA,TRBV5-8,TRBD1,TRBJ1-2,CASSWGQGTNYGYTF,TGTGCCAGCAGCTGGGGACAGGGAACTAACTATGGCTACACCTTC
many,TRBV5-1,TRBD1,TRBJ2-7,CASSHTGTGSYEQYF,TGCGCCAGCAGCCACACCGGGACAGGGTCCTACGAGCAGTACTTC
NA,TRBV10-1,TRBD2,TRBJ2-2,CASSDGGGTGELFF,TGCGCCAGCAGTGATGGGGGAGGGACCGGGGAGCTGTTTTTT
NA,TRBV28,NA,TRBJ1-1,CASYLSGSARAFF,TGTGCCAGCTACCTATCCGGGTCTGCTAGGGCTTTCTTT
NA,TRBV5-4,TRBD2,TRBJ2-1,CASSLGTSGYNEQFF,TGTGCCAGCAGCCTTGGGACTAGCGGTTACAATGAGCAGTTCTTC
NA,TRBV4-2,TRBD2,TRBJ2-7,CASSQIAGGPISSYEQYF,TGTGCCAGCAGCCAAATAGCGGGGGGGCCGATCAGCTCCTACGAGCAGTACTTC
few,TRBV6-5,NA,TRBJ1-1,CASSRITQVGTEAFF,TGTGCCAGCAGCCGAATAACCCAGGTAGGCACTGAAGCTTTCTTT
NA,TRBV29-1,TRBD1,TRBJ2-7,CSVPGQGNYEQYF,TGCAGCGTTCCGGGACAGGGTAATTACGAGCAGTACTTC
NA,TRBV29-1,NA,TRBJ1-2,CSVATENYGYTF,TGCAGCGTTGCCACAGAGAACTATGGCTACACCTTC
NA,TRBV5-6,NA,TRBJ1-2,CASSAGRAYGYTF,TGTGCCAGCAGCGCGGGACGGGCCTATGGCTACACCTTC
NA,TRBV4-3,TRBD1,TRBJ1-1,CASSDGQGATNTEAFF,TGCGCCAGCAGCGATGGACAGGGGGCTACGAACACTGAAGCTTTCTTT
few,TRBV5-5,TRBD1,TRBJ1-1,CASSLNPGQENTEAFF,TGTGCCAGCAGCTTAAATCCGGGACAGGAAAACACTGAAGCTTTCTTT
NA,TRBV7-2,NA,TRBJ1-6,CASSYSQESSPLHF,TGTGCCAGCAGCTACTCACAGGAATCCTCACCCCTCCACTTT
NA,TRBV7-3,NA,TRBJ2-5,CASSLYQGGETQYF,TGTGCCAGCAGCTTATATCAGGGTGGAGAGACCCAGTACTTC
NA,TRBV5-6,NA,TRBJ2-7,CASSLTGTYYEQYF,TGTGCCAGCAGCTTGACCGGGACTTACTACGAGCAGTACTTC
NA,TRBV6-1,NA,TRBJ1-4,CASSEWTVLFF,TGTGCCAGCAGTGAATGGACAGTGCTGTTTTTT
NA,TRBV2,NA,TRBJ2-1,CASTQEYNEQFF,TGTGCCAGCACCCAAGAGTACAATGAGCAGTTCTTC
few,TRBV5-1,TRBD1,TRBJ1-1,CASSSGQAETEAFF,TGCGCCAGCAGCTCGGGACAGGCGGAAACTGAAGCTTTCTTT
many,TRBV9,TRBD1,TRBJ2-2,CASSDRGPGELFF,TGTGCCAGCAGCGACAGGGGGCCCGGGGAGCTGTTTTTT
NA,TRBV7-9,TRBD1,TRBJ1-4,CASSPLGTENEKLFF,TGTGCCAGCAGCCCCTTGGGGACAGAGAATGAAAAACTGTTTTTT
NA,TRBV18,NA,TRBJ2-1,CASSPGASSTHEQFF,TGTGCCAGCTCACCAGGGGCTAGTAGTACCCATGAGCAGTTCTTC
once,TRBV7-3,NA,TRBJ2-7,CASSLGGGIDEQYF,TGTGCCAGCAGCTTAGGCGGGGGCATCGACGAGCAGTACTTC
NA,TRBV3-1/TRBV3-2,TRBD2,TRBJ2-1,CASIGLVGDEQFF,TGTGCCAGCATCGGACTAGTGGGAGATGAGCAGTTCTTC
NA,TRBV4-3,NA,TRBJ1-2,CASSQEGAHGYTF,TGCGCCAGCAGCCAAGAGGGGGCCCATGGCTACACCTTC
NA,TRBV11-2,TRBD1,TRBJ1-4,CASSPNRGRSEKLFF,TGTGCCAGCAGCCCCAACAGGGGCCGGAGTGAAAAACTGTTTTTT
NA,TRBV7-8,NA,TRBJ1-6,CASSPLPNSPLHF,TGTGCCAGCAGTCCCCTCCCGAATTCACCCCTCCACTTT
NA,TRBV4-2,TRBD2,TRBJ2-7,CASSQGTSAGGEQYF,TGTGCCAGCAGCCAAGGAACTAGCGCCGGGGGAGAGCAGTACTTC
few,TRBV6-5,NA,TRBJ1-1,CASSSWNTEAFF,TGTGCCAGCAGTTCCTGGAACACTGAAGCTTTCTTT
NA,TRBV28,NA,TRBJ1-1,CASSTTGWLTEAFF,TGTGCCAGCAGTACTACAGGATGGCTCACTGAAGCTTTCTTT
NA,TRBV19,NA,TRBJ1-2,CASGQLANYGYTF,TGTGCCAGTGGCCAGCTAGCTAACTATGGCTACACCTTC
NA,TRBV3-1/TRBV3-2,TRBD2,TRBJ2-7,CASSQVDAGGSYEQYF,TGTGCCAGCAGCCAAGTTGACGCGGGGGGTTCCTACGAGCAGTACTTC
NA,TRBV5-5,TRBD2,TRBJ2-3,CASSLVTSGKARDTQYF,TGTGCCAGCAGCTTGGTGACTAGCGGGAAGGCCAGAGATACGCAGTATTTT
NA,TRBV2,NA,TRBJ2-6,CARKSSGANVLTF,TGTGCCAGAAAGAGCTCTGGGGCCAACGTCCTGACTTTC
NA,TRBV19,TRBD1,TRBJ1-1,CASSLNRGEAFF,TGTGCCAGTAGTCTGAACAGGGGGGAAGCTTTCTTT
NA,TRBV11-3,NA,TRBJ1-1,CASSTRRDTEAFF,TGTGCCAGCAGCACGAGGCGCGACACTGAAGCTTTCTTT